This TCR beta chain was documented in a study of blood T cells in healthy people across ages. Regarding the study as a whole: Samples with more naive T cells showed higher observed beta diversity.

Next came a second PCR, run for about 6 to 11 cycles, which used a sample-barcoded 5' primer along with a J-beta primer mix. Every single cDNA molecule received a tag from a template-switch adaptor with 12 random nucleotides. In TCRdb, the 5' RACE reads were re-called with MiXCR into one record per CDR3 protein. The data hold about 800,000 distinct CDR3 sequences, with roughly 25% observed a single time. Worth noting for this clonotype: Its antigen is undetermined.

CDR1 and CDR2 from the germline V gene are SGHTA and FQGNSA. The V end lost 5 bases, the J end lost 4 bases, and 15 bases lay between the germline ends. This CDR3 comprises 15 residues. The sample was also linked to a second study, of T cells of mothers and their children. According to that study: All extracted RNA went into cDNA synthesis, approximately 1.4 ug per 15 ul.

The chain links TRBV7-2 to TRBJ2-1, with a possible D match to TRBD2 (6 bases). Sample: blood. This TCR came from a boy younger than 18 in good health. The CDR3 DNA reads TGTGCCAGCAGCCGGAAGGAGGGTTGGTACAATGAGCAGTTCTTC. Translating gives CASSRKEGWYNEQFF.